This T cell receptor (beta chain) is drawn from a study of cytomegalovirus exposure and HLA in healthy donors. Concerning this clone itself: Antigen: not known.

Primers for the PCR totalled 60 Vbeta and 13 Jbeta. The method was immunoSEQ multiplex PCR; TCRdb's version includes in-frame clones alone and lacks a portion of them. The top ten clones hold under 2% of a sample with some 190,000 clones, around four fifths of them seen once. The CDR3 is 17 residues long. CDR1 and CDR2 from the germline V gene are SGHRS and YFSETQ. Losses at the gene ends were 1 base for V and 3 bases for J; bases not matched to a gene: 5. Study outcomes and limitations: Follow-up analysis later connected one missense variant in DCLRE1C with trimming of TCR beta V- and J-genes.

The genes are TRBV5-1 and TRBJ2-1; 12 bases agree with TRBD2. The receptor was isolated from a woman under 40 in good health and CMV-seronegative. The source material was PBMCs. The CDR3 region is CASSLMASGGGYNEQFF. CDR3 sequence (DNA): TGCGCCAGCAGCTTGATGGCTAGCGGGGGGGGCTACAATGAGCAGTTCTTC.